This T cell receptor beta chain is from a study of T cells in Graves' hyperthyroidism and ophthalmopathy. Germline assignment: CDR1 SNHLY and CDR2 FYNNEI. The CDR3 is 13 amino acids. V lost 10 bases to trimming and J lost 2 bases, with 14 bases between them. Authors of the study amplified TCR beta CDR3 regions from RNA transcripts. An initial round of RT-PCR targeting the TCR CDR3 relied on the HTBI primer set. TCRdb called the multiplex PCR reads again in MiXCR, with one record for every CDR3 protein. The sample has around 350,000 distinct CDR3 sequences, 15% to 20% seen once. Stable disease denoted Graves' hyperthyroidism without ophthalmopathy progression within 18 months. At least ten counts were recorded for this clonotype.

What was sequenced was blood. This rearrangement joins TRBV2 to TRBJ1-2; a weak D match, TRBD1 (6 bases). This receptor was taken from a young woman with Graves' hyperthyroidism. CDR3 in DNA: TGTGCCACAACCACAGGGCCCAACTATGGCTACACCTTC. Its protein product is CATTTGPNYGYTF.